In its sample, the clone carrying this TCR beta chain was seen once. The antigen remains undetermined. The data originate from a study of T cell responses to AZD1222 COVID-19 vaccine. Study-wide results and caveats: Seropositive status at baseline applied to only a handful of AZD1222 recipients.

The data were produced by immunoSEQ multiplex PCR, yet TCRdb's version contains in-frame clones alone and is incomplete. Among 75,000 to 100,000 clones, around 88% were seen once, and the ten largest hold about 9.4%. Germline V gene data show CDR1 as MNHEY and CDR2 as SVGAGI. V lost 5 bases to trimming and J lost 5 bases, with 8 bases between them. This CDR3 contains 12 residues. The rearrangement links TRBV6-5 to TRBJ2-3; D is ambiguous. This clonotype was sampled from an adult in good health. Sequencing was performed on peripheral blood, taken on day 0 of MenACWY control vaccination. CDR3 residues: CASSPQQDTQYF. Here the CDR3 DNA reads TGTGCCAGCAGTCCTCAGCAAGATACGCAGTATTTT.